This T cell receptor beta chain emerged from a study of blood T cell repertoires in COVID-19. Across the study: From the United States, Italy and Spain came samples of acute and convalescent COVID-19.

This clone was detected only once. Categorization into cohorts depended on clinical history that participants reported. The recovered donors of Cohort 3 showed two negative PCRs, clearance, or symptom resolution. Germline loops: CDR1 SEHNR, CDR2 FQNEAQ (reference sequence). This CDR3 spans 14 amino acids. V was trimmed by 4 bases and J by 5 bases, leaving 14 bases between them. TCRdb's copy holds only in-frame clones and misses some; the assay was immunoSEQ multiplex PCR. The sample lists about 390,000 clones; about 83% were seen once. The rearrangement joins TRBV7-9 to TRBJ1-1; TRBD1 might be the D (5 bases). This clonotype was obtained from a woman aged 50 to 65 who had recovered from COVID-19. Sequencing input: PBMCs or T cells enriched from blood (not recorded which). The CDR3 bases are TGTGCCAGCAGCTCAGGGTCCCTGGGGACTGAAGCTTTCTTT. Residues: CASSSGSLGTEAFF.